In this sample, the clone carrying this TCR beta chain turned up many times. Its antigen is still unknown. Read data end 3 residues before the CDR3 end; the end is taken from the germline J gene. The data originate from a study of T cell clonality in common variable immunodeficiency. Study-level points and caveats: Common variable immunodeficiency TCR beta sequences reportedly had fewer deletions and N-nucleotide insertions.

The germline V and J ends were trimmed by 5 bases and 7 bases, with 15 bases remaining between them. The CDR3 sequence is 14 residues long. The germline gives CDR1 LGHNA, CDR2 YNFKEQ. Produced via immunoSEQ multiplex PCR; TCRdb's table is partial and in-frame only. The sample shows about 39,000 clones, none of them appearing just once. The source of this sequence is a person aged 18 to 75 in good health. The V gene is TRBV4-2, the J gene TRBJ1-5; tentatively, D is TRBD1 (6 bases). Specimen: peripheral blood mononuclear cells. The DNA read from the CDR3 is TGTGCCAGCAGCTTAGGGGGGGGCCGACAGCCC. Amino acid sequence: CASSLGGGRQP. Given in full, the CDR3 is CASSLGGGRQPQHF.